Below, one TCR beta chain is given with its context. The clone's antigen remains unknown. No base quality values were provided; no much bigger clone lies one nucleotide off. These data belong to a study of blood T cell repertoires in COVID-19 (dated by TCRdb to the early 2020s). Turning to the overall study: The collaborator samples originated in the United States, Italy and Spain and spanned the acute and convalescent phases of COVID-19. The prospective study material was composed of cDNA or gDNA derived from T cells, B-cell-depleted T cells, or PBMCs. Deeply sampled blood TCRbeta repertoires from subjects exposed to, actively infected with, or recovered from COVID-19 were included in the dataset. The repertoires were released in a freely available public database meant as a resource for research on the immune response to SARS-CoV-2. Samples came from the ongoing ImmuneRACE study (first 160 participants) plus 1,254 subjects from 6 global collaborators. Nearly every sample came with metadata listing a de-identified subject ID, COVID-19 status, age in years and sex. Where available, HLA class I and class II types were taken from metadata supplied by the sample provider and were not determined by assay-based typing.

Each collaborating institution followed its own protocols to collect whole blood in K2EDTA tubes. For TCRbeta analysis, collaborator samples were shipped as frozen whole blood, as isolated PBMCs, or as DNA extracted from either sample type. Summary of the overall study and its limitations: The amount of clinical and demographic metadata varied by source and participant and was provided uncurated.

CDR1 and CDR2 are drawn from the germline V gene: MDHEN, SYDVKM. Here V drops 4 bases and J drops 4 bases, and the junction holds 9 bases not matched to any gene. The CDR3 goes from the cysteine to the phenylalanine over 16 residues. CDR3 DNA is the only sequence kept; it has 48 bases, read in frame from the first base. TCRbeta CDR3 regions were amplified from genomic DNA by means of the immunoSEQ Assay, a bias-controlled multiplex PCR. Processing in the source paper ran as follows. The number of nucleated cells in each sample was estimated by amplification of reference gene primers within the assay. Sequence reads were collapsed and filtered to measure the absolute abundance of every unique TCRbeta CDR3 rearrangement. For each sample, productive Simpson clonality was calculated as the square root of Simpson's diversity index over productive rearrangements. Sourced from immuneACCESS, this table was stored by TCRdb with only in-frame sequences that have V and J called. A share of the clones is absent; for the studies checked, an unresolved V gene accounts for under half, and the remainder has no known explanation. That table furnishes V, J and clone size, whereas the DNA furnished D and trimming. In all, the sample holds 55,000 to 80,000 clones, and 80% to 90% of those were seen once. 9.2% of the sample comes from the top ten.

The sequence was obtained from a human donor in a cohort sampled during active COVID-19. Sequencing was carried out using peripheral blood. This chain joins TRBV28 to TRBJ2-1, with 8 middle bases fitting TRBD2. CDR3 sequence: CASSSVTSGEYNEQFF. The nucleotides are TGTGCCAGCAGTTCTGTTACTAGCGGAGAGTACAATGAGCAGTTCTTC. Outside the CDR3, residues come from the reference TRBV28 and TRBJ2-1 proteins, so the full variable domain is: DVKVTQSSRYLVKRTGEKVFLECVQDMDHENMFWYRQDPGLGLRLIYFSYDVKMKEKGDIPEGYSVSREKKERFSLILESASTNQTSMYLCASSSVTSGEYNEQFFGPGTRLTVL.